The T cell receptor beta chain described here comes from a study of blood T cell repertoires in COVID-19. On the study more broadly: From T cells, B-cell-depleted T cells, or PBMCs came the material, which was cDNA or gDNA.

The V gene end was trimmed by 5 bases and the J gene end by 4 bases; junction bases not matched to a gene: 5. Germline CDR1 reads MRHNA; CDR2 reads SNTAGT. The CDR3 consists of 14 residues. Which cohort a participant joined came from the clinical history participants gave. The study counted Cohort 3 donors as recovered given two negative PCRs, clearance, or symptom resolution. Sequencing was performed with immunoSEQ multiplex PCR; in TCRdb, only in-frame clones are kept and a portion is missing. The repertoire holds 150,000 to 200,000 clones, with 75% to 90% as singletons. V and J are TRBV6-4 and TRBJ2-3, with 8 bases aligning to TRBD2. This clonotype was sampled from a young woman who had recovered from COVID-19. Sequencing was done on a sample of PBMCs or T cells enriched from blood (not recorded which). CDR3 coding DNA: TGTGCCAGCAGTAGCGGGAGAGGAGCAGATACGCAGTATTTT. Protein: CASSSGRGADTQYF.